Listed here is a single TCR beta chain. Its target is not known. The data originate from a study of T-cell memory formation after mild COVID-19. Constant-segment primers were used for 5'RACE, and the resulting TCR alpha and TCR beta cDNA libraries carried sample barcodes and UMIs. MiXCR was run by TCRdb on the 5' RACE reads, yielding one entry per CDR3 protein. The table lists 290,000 or so distinct CDR3 sequences, roughly a fifth of them singletons. Germline assignment: CDR1 MNHEY and CDR2 SMNVEV (reference sequence). V shed 4 bases and J 2 bases; nucleotides not matched to a gene: 8. The CDR3 is 15 residues long. Study-wide points: The pre-infection memory compartment contained some responding clones, suggesting cross-reactive memory joined. Proof of SARS-CoV-2 specificity was absent for the second-wave clones that crested on day 37. Day 15 to 85 contracting clones showed balanced CD4/CD8; day 15 to 37 expanders favored CD4+.

The clonotype originates from a man between 18 and 35 years old who had mild COVID-19 (a few samples of this study predate the infection). Cell type and time point are not known. The rearrangement uses TRBV27 and TRBJ2-7; 7 bases match TRBD1. The sequenced sample consisted of PBMCs or a T cell subset sorted from them (not recorded which). The CDR3 loop reads CASSSPDRKTYEQYF. The CDR3, as DNA: TGTGCCAGCAGTTCCCCGGACAGGAAAACCTACGAGCAGTACTTC.